This TCR beta chain is drawn from a study of beta chain features in type 1 diabetes (dated by TCRdb to the late 2010s). The study in broad terms: Patients and healthy donors did not differ in mean age, gender distribution, total cell number or subset yield. A total of over 90,000,000 sorted cells were examined across all samples, and a strong correlation was observed between cell number per subset and RNA yield. The study compared TCRB repertoires of sorted circulating CD4+ T cell subsets between recently diagnosed type 1 diabetes patients and matched healthy donors. Naive and central memory subsets were obtained from all 30 or so donors, but regulatory and stem cell-like memory subsets were isolated from only 8 patients and roughly eight healthy donors. Paper-wide results and their limitations: PCR might favor shorter templates, but patient and control samples were amplified and corrected together, so any skew would affect both groups equally. Patients with type 1 diabetes made fewer insertions and deleted more nucleotides at VDJ recombination sites, implying thymic rearrangement abnormalities. Because cDNA was sequenced instead of genomic DNA, activated cells with high expression could be over-represented, although the groups did not differ in activation or CD3 levels. Naive, central memory and regulatory TCRB repertoires appeared to be more similar among patients than among healthy donors. In all four CD4+ subsets, TCRB CDR3 length was moderately but significantly shorter in type 1 diabetes patients. HLA sub-analyses involved small numbers of individuals, so any influence of HLA type on TCRB rearrangement remained unresolved.

As regards this clone: There is no known antigen for this receptor. Per-nucleotide qualities are absent, and no much larger clonotype sits a single base away.

Each donor gave one peripheral blood draw, approximately 110 mL on average, collected into heparinised tubes. A BD FACSAria II was used to sort naive, central memory, regulatory and stem cell-like memory CD4+ T cells with a panel that included CD45RO, CCR7, CD25, CD127, CD95 and CD27. All sorted populations exceeded 95% purity. PBMCs were separated immediately by Lymphoprep density gradient centrifugation and were stained directly, without being cultured. Samples were stained and sorted in pairs, with one healthy donor and one patient per experiment, so that batch effects were minimized. Trimmed from V: 4 bases; trimmed from J: 2 bases; junction bases lacking a gene match: 18. The CDR3 runs 20 residues from the cysteine to the phenylalanine. The only DNA kept is the CDR3, 60 bases in frame from the first base. All of the isolated RNA was reverse transcribed with the High Capacity cDNA Reverse Transcription Kit, so expressed TCRB transcripts were sequenced. Deep immunoSEQ sequencing was performed on naive, central memory and regulatory T cell samples, with an average of approximately 3.9 million total reads per sample. Sorted cells were lysed in RLT buffer, and RNA was extracted using DNase-treated RNeasy Micro or Mini kits according to cell number. To prevent cross-contamination, each cell subset was processed individually, whereas patient and healthy donor samples were processed jointly. TCRB sequences were amplified from cDNA with the immunoSEQ multiplex PCR, producing 87-bp fragments spanning the CDR3 region. The amplicons were sequenced using the Illumina HiSeq platform. The authors processed their data as follows. Synthetic template baselines were used to correct PCR bias computationally, reads within Hamming distance 2 were collapsed together, and singletons that could not be merged were discarded. By aligning reads against IMGT, V, D and J genes, CDR3 length, and insertions or deletions at six rearrangement sites were assigned. Within each subset, clonotype counts were normalized to the number of sorted cells before true diversity and Gini coefficients were calculated with the tcR R package. The overlap coefficient, calculated on TCRB nucleotide sequences, was used to measure repertoire sharing. Out-of-frame TCRB sequences from naive cells were analyzed as a proxy for the pre-selection repertoire. The immuneACCESS repertoire file appears here via TCRdb, limited to in-frame rearrangements. These files lack a portion of the clones; in checked studies, under half of the deficit traces to unresolved V genes, and the cause of the others is not known. V and J calls and clone size are copied from that table; D and trimming were computed from the DNA. For this sample the table gives under 950,000 clones, of which around a sixth were detected only once. Of the sample, 0.023% is held by the ten largest clones.

This receptor was taken from a woman younger than 30 in good health. The rearranged chain carries TRBV23-1 and TRBJ1-5, and 9 junction bases match TRBD1. TRBV23-1 carries the ORF label, with uncertain function. The sequenced sample consisted of naive CD4+ T cells from blood. The cell subset or site label of this sample denotes: true naive CD4+ T cells. The base sequence is TGCGCCAGCAGTCCGTCACGCCGGGACAGGGTAGGATATGGCAATCAGCCCCAGCATTTT. The resulting protein is CASSPSRRDRVGYGNQPQHF.